This TCR beta chain appears in the sequencing data of a study of neoadjuvant anti-PD-1 for oral cavity cancer. Trimming removed 5 bases at V and 3 bases at J, with 17 bases between. CDR1 and CDR2 from the germline V gene are SGHRS and YFSETQ. This CDR3 has 15 residues. The protocol was immunoSEQ multiplex PCR, while the TCRdb copy is restricted to in-frame clones and leaves out a portion. The sample lists 60,000 to 80,000 clones; under 85% were seen once. The sequences come from PBMCs, collected before nivolumab (anti-PD-1) treatment. This receptor was obtained from a person aged 35 to 85 with oral cavity squamous cell carcinoma. The chain carries TRBV5-1 and TRBJ1-2; possible D gene TRBD1, 6 bases. The chain's CDR3 is CASSSQGRGDYGYTF. In DNA form, the CDR3 reads TGCGCCAGCAGTTCACAGGGACGTGGCGACTATGGCTACACCTTC.